The table lists the clone carrying this TCR beta chain with many counts. Antigen: not known. The data derive from a study of T cells in Graves' hyperthyroidism and ophthalmopathy. Overall study context: The blood sample was taken at first diagnosis, before treatment began.

The ends lost 0 bases at V and 3 bases at J; junction bases unmatched: 8. Germline V gene data show CDR1 as DFQATT and CDR2 as SNEGSKA (reference sequence). The CDR3 length is 16 residues. General study results and limits: Separation of ophthalmopathy from stable hyperthyroidism was achieved by a 13 V-J model.

Diagnosis of hyperthyroidism was new in patients aged 18 to 65, and its duration was under 2 months. Each diagnosis was grounded in clinical symptoms, serum thyroxine and TRAb, thyroid ultrasound, and orbital computed tomography. Amplification targeted TCR beta CDR3 regions from RNA transcripts. Primed by the HTBI set, a first-round RT-PCR was run on the TCR CDR3. TCRdb fed the multiplex PCR reads into MiXCR, producing one record per CDR3 protein. The sample shows around 440,000 distinct CDR3 sequences, more than 15% of them seen only once. The chain uses TRBV20-1 and TRBJ2-7; 10 bases map to TRBD2. The sequencing input was blood. The clonotype was recovered from a woman aged 18 to 35 with Graves' hyperthyroidism. CDR3 protein: CSARDQAGGPGYEQYF. The CDR3 nucleotides are TGCAGTGCTAGAGATCAAGCGGGAGGGCCGGGCTACGAGCAGTACTTC.